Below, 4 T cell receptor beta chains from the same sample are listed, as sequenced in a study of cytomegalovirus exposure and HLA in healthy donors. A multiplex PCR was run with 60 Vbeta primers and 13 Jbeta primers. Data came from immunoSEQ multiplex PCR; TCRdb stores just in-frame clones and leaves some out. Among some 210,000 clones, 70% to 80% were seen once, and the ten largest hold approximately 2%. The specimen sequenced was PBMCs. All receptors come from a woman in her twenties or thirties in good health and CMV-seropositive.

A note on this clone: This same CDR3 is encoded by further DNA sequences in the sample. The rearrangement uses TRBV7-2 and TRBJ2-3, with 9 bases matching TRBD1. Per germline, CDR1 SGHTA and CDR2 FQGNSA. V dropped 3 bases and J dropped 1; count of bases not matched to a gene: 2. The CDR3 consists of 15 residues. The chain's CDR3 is CASSFTGGGTDTQYF. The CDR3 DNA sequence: TGTGCCAGCAGCTTCACAGGGGGCGGCACAGATACGCAGTATTTT.

CDR3 DNA sequence: TGTGCCAGTAGTATACAGTGGGAGGACTATGGCTACACCTTC. The encoded protein is CASSIQWEDYGYTF. The genes are TRBV19 and TRBJ1-2; D not resolved. The ends were cut back, 2 bases at V and 3 bases at J, with 10 bases in the middle. The CDR3 sequence is 14 residues long. Germline V gene lookup returns CDR1 LNHDA and CDR2 SQIVND (reference sequence).

The CDR3 coding sequence is TGTGCCAGCAGCTGGCAGACTCAGAACACTGAAGCTTTCTTT. Amino acid sequence: CASSWQTQNTEAFF. The chain joins TRBV11-2 to TRBJ1-1; D gene uncertain. This CDR3 has 14 amino acids. Germline lookup yields CDR1 SGHAT and CDR2 FQNNGV. V lost 4 bases, J lost 1 base, and 10 bases lay in between.

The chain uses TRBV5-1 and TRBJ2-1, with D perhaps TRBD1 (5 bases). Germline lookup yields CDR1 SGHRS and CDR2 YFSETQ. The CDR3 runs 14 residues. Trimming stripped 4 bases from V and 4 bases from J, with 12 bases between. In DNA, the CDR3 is TGCGCCAGCAGCCCCCGACAGATTTACAATGAGCAGTTCTTC. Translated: CASSPRQIYNEQFF.